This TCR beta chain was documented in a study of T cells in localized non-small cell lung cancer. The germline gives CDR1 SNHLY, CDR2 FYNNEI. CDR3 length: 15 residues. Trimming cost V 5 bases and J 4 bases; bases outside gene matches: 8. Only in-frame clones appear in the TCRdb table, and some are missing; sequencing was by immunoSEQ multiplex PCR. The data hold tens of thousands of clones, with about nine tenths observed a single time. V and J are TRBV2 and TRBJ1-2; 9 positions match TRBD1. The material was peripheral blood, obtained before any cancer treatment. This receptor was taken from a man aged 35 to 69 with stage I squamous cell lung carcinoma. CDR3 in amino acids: CASSPAQGALYGYTF. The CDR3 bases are TGTGCCAGCAGTCCAGCACAGGGGGCCCTCTATGGCTACACCTTC.